The following is a T cell receptor (beta chain) sequence with its context. This CDR3 is built from 14 residues. V was shortened by 2 bases and J by 7 bases, with 13 bases between the two germline ends. Germline values: CDR1 SGHTA, CDR2 FQGNSA. Produced via immunoSEQ multiplex PCR; TCRdb's table is partial and in-frame only. This table holds approximately 76,000 clones, 85% found once. This entry belongs to a study of OX40 agonist ivuxolimab in advanced cancers. For the study at large: Patients assigned to dose escalation were diagnosed with hepatocellular carcinoma, melanoma, renal cell or head and neck cancer. Enrollees could have had prior anti-PD-1, anti-PD-L1 or anti-CTLA-4 therapy, which 30% to 50% had received.

Individuals having autoimmune disease history or systemic immunosuppression were not enrolled. The sequence derives from an adult with an advanced solid tumor such as melanoma, head and neck, liver or kidney cancer. This sample comprised CD4+ or CD8+ T cells sorted from blood, obtained in a trial of the OX40 agonist ivuxolimab. This chain connects TRBV7-2 to TRBJ2-3; D may correspond to TRBD1 or TRBD2 (6 bases each). The CDR3 sequence is CASSLFGGGNTQYF. The DNA of the CDR3 is TGTGCCAGCAGCTTATTTGGGGGCGGGAATACGCAGTATTTT.